This TCR beta chain stems from a study of blood T cell repertoires in COVID-19. Study summary: PBMCs, B-cell-depleted T cells, or T cells provided the cDNA or gDNA that made up the material.

Sequencing used immunoSEQ multiplex PCR; TCRdb keeps in-frame clones, though not all of them. The table includes about 260,000 clones, more than 85% detected once. The source is a man aged 35-49 years who had been exposed to COVID-19. Sequencing was carried out using PBMCs or T cells enriched from blood (not recorded which).

CDR3 in DNA: TGTGCCAGCAGAGCCCCAGGGGGACCCTACGAGCAGTACTTC. It specifies CASRAPGGPYEQYF. The V gene is TRBV28, the J gene TRBJ2-7; TRBD1 agrees at 7 bases. Germline CDR1 is MDHEN and CDR2 is SYDVKM. The CDR3 runs to 14 residues. V was clipped by 6 bases and J by 2 bases; unmatched bases: 7.